Presented here are 27 T cell receptor beta chains from one specimen sequenced in a study of blood T cell repertoires in COVID-19. Clones were read by immunoSEQ multiplex PCR, and TCRdb kept only the in-frame ones, dropping some. The repertoire has more than 120,000 clones, around nine tenths of them found once; the top ten carry roughly 8%. Material: peripheral blood. The receptors shown here come from a woman aged 50 to 60 with active or convalescent COVID-19.

CDR3 nucleotides: TGTGCCATCAGTTCCGACTACAGGGAAGAAGCTTTCTTT. Translated: CAISSDYREEAFF. The chain combines TRBV10-3 with TRBJ1-1; D possibly corresponds to TRBD1 (6 bases). Germline values: CDR1 ENHRY, CDR2 SYGVKD. V dropped 5 bases and J dropped 8 bases, with 15 bases sitting between them. This CDR3 is built from 13 residues.

The chain combines TRBV28 with TRBJ2-1; D is ambiguous. Germline V CDR1 and CDR2: MDHEN, SYDVKM. V gave up 1 base and J gave up 9 bases, with 7 bases separating them. The CDR3 runs 12 residues. For the CDR3, the DNA is TGTGCCAGCAGTTTATCCTTCTTTGAGCAGTTCTTC. Protein sequence: CASSLSFFEQFF.

The chain joins TRBV28 to TRBJ1-2; possibly TRBD1 for D (6 bases). The CDR3 spans 15 residues. Germline V lookup: CDR1 MDHEN, CDR2 SYDVKM. The V gene lost 1 base and the J gene lost 4 bases, with 13 bases spanning the gap. The CDR3 sequence: CASSLSRGLGYGYTF. For the CDR3, the DNA is TGTGCCAGCAGTTTATCCAGGGGCTTGGGCTATGGCTACACCTTC.

This chain connects TRBV18 to TRBJ2-3; D might be TRBD2 (6 bases). This CDR3 has 14 amino acids. Trimming removed 4 bases from V and 0 bases from J, with 8 bases in between. Germline CDR1 is KGHSH and CDR2 is LQKENI. CDR3 residues: CASSRRGSTDTQYF. The DNA of the CDR3 is TGTGCCAGCTCACGCCGGGGGAGCACAGATACGCAGTATTTT.

The chain carries TRBV4-2 and TRBJ2-7; 12 positions match TRBD1. Germline V gives CDR1 LGHNA, CDR2 YNFKEQ. Trimming cost V 3 bases and J 7 bases; bases outside gene matches: 7. This CDR3 is built from 15 residues. The CDR3 spells CASSQEGQGASEQYF. The CDR3 nucleotides are TGTGCCAGCAGCCAGGAGGGACAGGGGGCGAGTGAGCAGTACTTC.

The gene calls are TRBV28 and TRBJ1-5, with 8 bases identical to TRBD1. Per the germline V gene, CDR1 is MDHEN and CDR2 is SYDVKM. Losses at the gene ends were 6 bases for V and 6 bases for J; bases not matched to a gene: 7. This CDR3 contains 14 residues. This chain's CDR3 is CASRLDRGFQPQHF. The CDR3 DNA is TGTGCCAGCAGACTAGACAGGGGTTTTCAGCCCCAGCATTTT.

The V gene is TRBV28, the J gene TRBJ2-7; tentative D call: TRBD2 (6 bases). Trimming took off 6 bases at V and 3 bases at J, with 18 bases between the two ends. Germline CDR1 reads MDHEN; CDR2 reads SYDVKM. CDR3 size: 15 residues. The CDR3 DNA is TGTGCCAGCAGCCCGGGTGGTAGCGGCCTCTACGAGCAGTACTTC. This translates into CASSPGGSGLYEQYF.

This rearrangement joins TRBV3-1 (or the pseudogene TRBV3-2) to TRBJ1-1; no firm D call. The CDR3 totals 17 residues. V gave up 3 bases and J gave up 0 bases, with 17 bases separating them. Germline V CDR1 and CDR2: LGHDT, YNNKEL (reference sequence). The CDR3 DNA sequence: TGTGCCAGCAGCCAGGGAGCCCTCCTAACTATGAACACTGAAGCTTTCTTT. This gives the protein CASSQGALLTMNTEAFF.

The V and J genes are TRBV9 and TRBJ2-7; no firm D call. The germline gives CDR1 SGDLS, CDR2 YYNGEE. Trimming left V 0 bases short and J 2 bases short, with 6 bases between. The CDR3 spans 13 residues. CDR3 nucleotide sequence: TGTGCCAGCAGCGTAGGCGGTCCCTACGAGCAGTACTTC. Amino acid sequence: CASSVGGPYEQYF.

The chain links TRBV18 to TRBJ2-1, with 11 bases lining up with TRBD2. CDR1 and CDR2 (germline): KGHSH, LQKENI. The CDR3 has 15 residues. V was clipped by 1 base and J by 4 bases; unmatched bases: 0. The chain's CDR3 is CASSPLAGGYNEQFF. CDR3 nucleotide sequence: TGTGCCAGCTCACCACTAGCGGGAGGGTACAATGAGCAGTTCTTC.

The chain uses TRBV4-1 and TRBJ2-2; 8 bases map to TRBD2. This CDR3 has 16 residues. After removal of 1 base from V and 7 bases from J, the junction contained 8 bases not matched to a gene. In germline, CDR1 is MGHRA, CDR2 YSYEKL. The CDR3 protein is CASSQVVGGAFGELFF. The CDR3 nucleotides are TGCGCCAGCAGCCAAGTAGTCGGGGGGGCCTTCGGGGAGCTGTTTTTT.

The rearrangement joins TRBV5-4 to TRBJ1-2, with 7 bases aligning to TRBD1. V shed 2 bases, J shed 7 bases, and the junction held 11 bases outside the gene matches. Germline V gene sequence: CDR1 SGHNT, CDR2 YYREEE (reference sequence). The CDR3 loop spans 15 amino acids. The CDR3 nucleotides are TGTGCCAGCAGCTTAGGGGGCAGGGGAATCGGTGGCTACACCTTC. Its protein is CASSLGGRGIGGYTF.

The gene calls are TRBV4-1 and TRBJ2-7, with 8 bases fitting TRBD2. The CDR3 sequence is 19 residues long. CDR1 is MGHRA and CDR2 is YSYEKL in the germline V gene. V lost 6 bases, J lost 1 base, and 20 bases stayed unmatched. The CDR3 DNA reads TGCGCCAGCAGTTACGGACTAGCTGGGGGTGGGGGAGGGTCCTACGAGCAGTACTTC. This sequence encodes CASSYGLAGGGGGSYEQYF.

The rearrangement joins TRBV25-1 to TRBJ2-5; 8 bases agree with TRBD1. The trim removed 1 base at V and 2 bases at J, leaving 6 bases unmatched. The CDR3 is 16 residues long. Germline loops: CDR1 MGHDK, CDR2 SYGVNS. CDR3 residues: CASSEFNRGSQETQYF. Written as DNA, the CDR3 is TGTGCCAGCAGTGAATTTAACAGGGGGAGTCAAGAGACCCAGTACTTC.

The V call is TRBV5-4, the J call TRBJ1-1; maybe TRBD1 (6 bases). CDR3 length: 16 residues. V was cut by 4 bases and J by 4 bases, with 20 bases left in between. The germline V gene has CDR1 SGHNT and CDR2 YYREEE (reference sequence). The CDR3 reads CASSPGQTLGSTEAFF. DNA of the CDR3: TGTGCCAGCAGCCCCGGACAGACGTTGGGGTCCACTGAAGCTTTCTTT.

The chain combines TRBV10-3 with TRBJ2-6, with 8 bases lining up with TRBD1. The germline V gene encodes CDR1 ENHRY and CDR2 SYGVKD. V was clipped by 4 bases and J by 3 bases; unmatched bases: 8. The CDR3 extends over 17 amino acids. CDR3 loop: CAISVLQGAGGANVLTF. The DNA of the CDR3 is TGTGCCATCAGTGTACTTCAGGGGGCTGGTGGGGCCAACGTCCTGACTTTC.

This chain connects TRBV27 to TRBJ2-5, with D maybe TRBD1 (5 bases). The V end was cut by 5 bases, the J end by 3 bases, with 7 bases between. Germline V gene data show CDR1 as MNHEY and CDR2 as SMNVEV (reference sequence). The CDR3 loop spans 12 amino acids. The CDR3 sequence is CASSTTEETQYF. CDR3 coding DNA: TGTGCCAGCAGTACGACAGAAGAGACCCAGTACTTC.

The rearrangement joins TRBV19 to TRBJ2-5; possible D gene TRBD1, 5 bases. The CDR3 sequence is 13 residues long. The germline gives CDR1 LNHDA, CDR2 SQIVND (reference sequence). Trimming cost V 2 bases and J 3 bases, with 7 bases left between them. CDR3 loop: CASSILGEETQYF. The CDR3 bases are TGTGCCAGTAGTATACTAGGGGAAGAGACCCAGTACTTC.

The J gene is TRBJ2-7, the V gene TRBV28; D perhaps matches TRBD1 (5 bases). There are 11 residues in the CDR3. Trimming cost V 1 base and J 7 bases, with 5 bases left between them. CDR1 MDHEN and CDR2 SYDVKM come from the germline V gene. The DNA of the CDR3 is TGTGCCAGCAGTTTATCAGGGGAGCAGTACTTC. It codes for CASSLSGEQYF. The entire variable domain, with the rest obtained from reference TRBV28 and TRBJ2-7, is as follows: DVKVTQSSRYLVKRTGEKVFLECVQDMDHENMFWYRQDPGLGLRLIYFSYDVKMKEKGDIPEGYSVSREKKERFSLILESASTNQTSMYLCASSLSGEQYFGPGTRLTVT.

The chain combines TRBV2 with TRBJ1-2, with 10 bases matching TRBD1. Germline lookup yields CDR1 SNHLY and CDR2 FYNNEI. Unmatched junction bases numbered 8, after V lost 4 bases and J lost 6 bases. The length of the CDR3 is 15 residues. CDR3 sequence (DNA): TGTGCCAGCAGTGTGACTAGGGACAGGGGCGATGGCTACACCTTC. Translated: CASSVTRDRGDGYTF.

This rearrangement joins TRBV10-3 to TRBJ2-1; D possibly corresponds to TRBD2 (7 bases). The V and J ends lost 9 bases and 7 bases respectively, with 10 bases between them. Germline V gene data show CDR1 as ENHRY and CDR2 as SYGVKD. The CDR3 length is 11 residues. CDR3 DNA: TGTGCCATAGCGGGGACAAATGAGCAGTTCTTC. Translating it yields CAIAGTNEQFF.

V and J are TRBV12-5 and TRBJ2-1; 9 bases match TRBD2. The V gene's germline CDR1 is LGHNT and CDR2 FRNRAP. Trimming at V came to 6 bases and at J to 5 bases, leaving 8 bases not matched to a gene. This CDR3 comprises 15 residues. For the CDR3, the DNA is TGTGCTAGTGGCGTTAGCGGGAGTTGGCACAATGAGCAGTTCTTC. Its protein is CASGVSGSWHNEQFF.

The chain joins TRBV6-2 or TRBV6-3 to TRBJ1-2; D uncertain. CDR1 MNHEY and CDR2 SVGEGT come from the germline V gene. The germline V and J ends were trimmed by 2 bases and 4 bases, with 8 bases remaining between them. The CDR3 is 13 amino acids. Written as DNA, the CDR3 is TGTGCCAGCAGTTACGAGAACTTCTATGGCTACACCTTC. It specifies CASSYENFYGYTF.

The chain uses TRBV24-1 and TRBJ2-1, with 9 bases that match TRBD1. The V and J ends lost 0 bases and 6 bases, in that order; junction bases with no gene match: 2. The CDR3 is 15 residues long. The germline CDR1 and CDR2 sequences are KGHDR and SFDVKD. The CDR3 nucleotides are TGTGCCACCAGTGATTTGGGGGGACAGGGCAATGAGCAGTTCTTC. Its protein is CATSDLGGQGNEQFF.

The gene calls are TRBV2 and TRBJ2-5; 8 bases are a match to TRBD1. CDR3 length: 14 residues. Trimming took 7 bases from V and 6 from J; bases not matched to a gene: 10. Germline lookup yields CDR1 SNHLY and CDR2 FYNNEI. Here the CDR3 reads CASTRDRRGKTQYF. CDR3 nucleotides: TGTGCCAGCACCCGGGACAGGCGCGGGAAGACCCAGTACTTC.

The chain recombines TRBV28 with TRBJ2-7; 10 bases are shared with TRBD1. The CDR3 length is 16 residues. J was trimmed by 4 bases and V by 7 bases; bases with no gene match: 13. The V gene's germline CDR1 is MDHEN and CDR2 SYDVKM. CDR3 in DNA: TGTGCCAGCAATCCCCCCCCCGGGACAGGGGTGTACGAGCAGTACTTC. As protein: CASNPPPGTGVYEQYF. Full variable domain (outside the CDR3, taken from reference TRBV28 and TRBJ2-7): DVKVTQSSRYLVKRTGEKVFLECVQDMDHENMFWYRQDPGLGLRLIYFSYDVKMKEKGDIPEGYSVSREKKERFSLILESASTNQTSMYLCASNPPPGTGVYEQYFGPGTRLTVT.

The chain combines TRBV10-3 with TRBJ1-6, with 8 bases aligning to TRBD1. CDR3 size: 13 residues. CDR1 ENHRY and CDR2 SYGVKD come from the germline V gene. Unmatched junction bases numbered 5, after V lost 6 bases and J lost 10 bases. CDR3 sequence reads: CAIRGQVDSPLHF. The CDR3 DNA follows: TGTGCCATCAGGGGACAGGTGGACTCACCCCTCCACTTT.